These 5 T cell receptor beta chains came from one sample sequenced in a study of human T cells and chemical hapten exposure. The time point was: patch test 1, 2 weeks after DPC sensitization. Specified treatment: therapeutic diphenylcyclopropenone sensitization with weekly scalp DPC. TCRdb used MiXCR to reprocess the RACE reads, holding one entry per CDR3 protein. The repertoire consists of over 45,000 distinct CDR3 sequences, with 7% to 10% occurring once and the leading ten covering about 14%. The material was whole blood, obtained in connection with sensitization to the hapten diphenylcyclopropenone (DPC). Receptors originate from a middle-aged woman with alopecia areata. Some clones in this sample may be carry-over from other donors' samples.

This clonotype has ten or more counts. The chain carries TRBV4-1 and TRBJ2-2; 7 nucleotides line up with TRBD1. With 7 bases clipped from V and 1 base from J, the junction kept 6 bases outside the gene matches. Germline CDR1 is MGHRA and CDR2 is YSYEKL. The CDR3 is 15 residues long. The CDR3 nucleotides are TGCGCCAGCAACCCTAGGACAGGGAACACCGGGGAGCTGTTTTTT. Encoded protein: CASNPRTGNTGELFF.

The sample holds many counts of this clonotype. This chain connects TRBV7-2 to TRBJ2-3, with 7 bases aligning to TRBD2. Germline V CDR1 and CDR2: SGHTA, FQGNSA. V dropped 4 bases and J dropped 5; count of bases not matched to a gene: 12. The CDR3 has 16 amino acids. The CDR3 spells CASSSGGGRAGDTQYF. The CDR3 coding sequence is TGTGCCAGCAGCTCGGGGGGTGGACGGGCCGGAGATACGCAGTATTTT.

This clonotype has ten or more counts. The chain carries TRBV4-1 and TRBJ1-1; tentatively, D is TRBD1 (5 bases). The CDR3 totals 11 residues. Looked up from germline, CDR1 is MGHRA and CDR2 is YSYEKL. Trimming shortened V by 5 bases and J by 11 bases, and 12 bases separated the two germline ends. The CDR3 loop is CASSSGLVAFF. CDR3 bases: TGCGCCAGCAGCTCAGGGCTCGTTGCTTTCTTT.

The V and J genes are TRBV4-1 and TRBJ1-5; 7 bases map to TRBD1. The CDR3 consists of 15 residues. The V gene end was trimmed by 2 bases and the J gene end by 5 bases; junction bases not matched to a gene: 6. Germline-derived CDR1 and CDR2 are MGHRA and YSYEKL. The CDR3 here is CASSQKITGDQPQHF. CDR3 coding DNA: TGCGCCAGCAGCCAAAAGATCACAGGGGATCAGCCCCAGCATTTT.

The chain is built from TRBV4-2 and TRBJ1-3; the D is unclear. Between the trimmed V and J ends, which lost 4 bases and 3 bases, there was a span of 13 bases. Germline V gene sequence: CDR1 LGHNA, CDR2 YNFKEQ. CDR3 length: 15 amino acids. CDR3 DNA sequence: TGTGCCAGCAGCCGAGAGGGAGGCTTTGGAAACACCATATATTTT. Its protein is CASSREGGFGNTIYF.